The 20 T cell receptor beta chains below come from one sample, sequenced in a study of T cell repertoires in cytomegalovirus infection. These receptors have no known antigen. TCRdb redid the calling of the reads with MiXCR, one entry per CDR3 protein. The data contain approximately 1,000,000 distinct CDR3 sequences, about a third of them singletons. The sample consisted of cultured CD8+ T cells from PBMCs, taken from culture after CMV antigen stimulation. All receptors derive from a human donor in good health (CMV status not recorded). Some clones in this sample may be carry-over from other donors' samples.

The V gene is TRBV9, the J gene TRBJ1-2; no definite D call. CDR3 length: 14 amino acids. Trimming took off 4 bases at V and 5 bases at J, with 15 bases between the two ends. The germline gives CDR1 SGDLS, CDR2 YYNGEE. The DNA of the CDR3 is TGTGCCAGCAGCACGTCGGAGGGTTCTTATGGCTACACCTTC. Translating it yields CASSTSEGSYGYTF.

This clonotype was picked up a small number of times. In nucleotides, the CDR3 is TGCAGCGTTGAAGATCTTGGGGTTGGCCAAGAGACCCAGTACTTC. Its translation is CSVEDLGVGQETQYF. The V gene is TRBV29-1, the J gene TRBJ2-5; D is undetermined. V was pared by 0 bases and J by 1 base, with 12 bases between. The CDR3 is 15 amino acids. CDR1 is SQVTM, CDR2 ANQGSEA, per germline.

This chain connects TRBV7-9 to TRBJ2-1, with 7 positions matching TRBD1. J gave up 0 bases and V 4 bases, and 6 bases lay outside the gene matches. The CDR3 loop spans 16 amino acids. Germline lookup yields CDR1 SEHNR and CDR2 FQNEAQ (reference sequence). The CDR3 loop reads CASSSPGQRSYNEQFF. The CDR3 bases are TGTGCCAGCAGCTCCCCGGGACAGCGCTCCTACAATGAGCAGTTCTTC.

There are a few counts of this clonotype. CDR3 amino acids: CASSLSVTANTEAFF. CDR3 nucleotide sequence: TGTGCCAGCAGTTTATCGGTCACGGCTAACACTGAAGCTTTCTTT. This chain joins TRBV27 and TRBJ1-1; no firm D call. The CDR3 sequence is 15 residues long. Germline CDR1 reads MNHEY; CDR2 reads SMNVEV (reference sequence). V was cut by 0 bases and J by 2 bases, with 10 bases left in between.

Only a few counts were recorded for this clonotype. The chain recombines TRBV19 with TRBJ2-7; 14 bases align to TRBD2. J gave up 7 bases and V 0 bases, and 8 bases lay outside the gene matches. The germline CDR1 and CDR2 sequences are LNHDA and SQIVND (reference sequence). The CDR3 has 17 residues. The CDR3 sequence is CASSIDPPGLAGAEQYF. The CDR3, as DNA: TGTGCCAGTAGTATAGACCCCCCGGGACTAGCGGGGGCTGAGCAGTACTTC. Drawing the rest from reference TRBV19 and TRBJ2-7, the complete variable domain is DGGITQSPKYLFRKEGQNVTLSCEQNLNHDAMYWYRQDPGQGLRLIYYSQIVNDFQKGDIAEGYSVSREKKESFPLTVTSAQKNPTAFYLCASSIDPPGLAGAEQYFGPGTRLTVT.

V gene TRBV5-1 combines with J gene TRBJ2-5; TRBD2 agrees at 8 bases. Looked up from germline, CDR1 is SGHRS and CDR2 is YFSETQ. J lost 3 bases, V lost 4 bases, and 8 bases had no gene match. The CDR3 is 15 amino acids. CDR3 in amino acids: CASSHEGLEEETQYF. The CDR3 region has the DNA TGCGCCAGCAGCCACGAGGGACTAGAGGAAGAGACCCAGTACTTC.

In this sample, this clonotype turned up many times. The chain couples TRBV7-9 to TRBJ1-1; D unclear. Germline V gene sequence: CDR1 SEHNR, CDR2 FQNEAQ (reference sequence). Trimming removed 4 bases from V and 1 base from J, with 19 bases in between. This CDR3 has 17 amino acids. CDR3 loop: CASSSSAGPEGNTEAFF. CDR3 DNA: TGTGCCAGCAGCTCCTCGGCGGGTCCAGAGGGGAACACTGAAGCTTTCTTT.

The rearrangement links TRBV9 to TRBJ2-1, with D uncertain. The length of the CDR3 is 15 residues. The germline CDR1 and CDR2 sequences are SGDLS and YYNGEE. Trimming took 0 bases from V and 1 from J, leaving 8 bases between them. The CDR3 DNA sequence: TGTGCCAGCAGCGTAGAGCCTTCTTCCTACAATGAGCAGTTCTTC. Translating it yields CASSVEPSSYNEQFF.

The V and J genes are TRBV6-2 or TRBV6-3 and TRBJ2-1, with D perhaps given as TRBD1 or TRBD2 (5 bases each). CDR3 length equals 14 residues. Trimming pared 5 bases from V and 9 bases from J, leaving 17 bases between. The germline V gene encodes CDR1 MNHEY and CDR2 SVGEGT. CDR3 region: CASSNFGTPGEQFF. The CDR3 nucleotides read TGTGCCAGCAGTAACTTCGGGACCCCCGGTGAGCAGTTCTTC.

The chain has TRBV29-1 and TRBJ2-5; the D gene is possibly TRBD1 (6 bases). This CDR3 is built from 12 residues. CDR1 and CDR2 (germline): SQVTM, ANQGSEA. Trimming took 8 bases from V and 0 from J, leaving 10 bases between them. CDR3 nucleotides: TGCAGCCTTGGACAGAACCAAGAGACCCAGTACTTC. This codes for CSLGQNQETQYF.

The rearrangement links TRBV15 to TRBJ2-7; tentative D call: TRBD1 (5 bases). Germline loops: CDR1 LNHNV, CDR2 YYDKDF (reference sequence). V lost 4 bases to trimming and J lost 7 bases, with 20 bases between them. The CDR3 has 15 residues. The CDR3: CATSTRVQEIREQYF. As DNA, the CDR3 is TGTGCCACCAGCACAAGAGTACAGGAGATTAGGGAGCAGTACTTC. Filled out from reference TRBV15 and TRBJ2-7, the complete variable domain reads DAMVIQNPRYQVTQFGKPVTLSCSQTLNHNVMYWYQQKSSQAPKLLFHYYDKDFNNEADTPDNFQSRRPNTSFCFLDIRSPGLGDTAMYLCATSTRVQEIREQYFGPGTRLTVT.

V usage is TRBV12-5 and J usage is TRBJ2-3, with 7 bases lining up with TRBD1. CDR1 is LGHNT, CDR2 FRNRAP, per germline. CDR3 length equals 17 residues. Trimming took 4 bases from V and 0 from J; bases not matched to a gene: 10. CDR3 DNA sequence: TGTGCTAGTGGTTGGGGTCTTCAGGGGGTGAGCACAGATACGCAGTATTTT. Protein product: CASGWGLQGVSTDTQYF.

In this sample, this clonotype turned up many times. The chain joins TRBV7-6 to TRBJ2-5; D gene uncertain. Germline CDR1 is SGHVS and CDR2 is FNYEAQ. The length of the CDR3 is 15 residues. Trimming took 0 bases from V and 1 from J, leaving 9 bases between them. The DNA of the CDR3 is TGTGCCAGCAGCTTAGCTGGGGAACTCCAAGAGACCCAGTACTTC. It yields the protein CASSLAGELQETQYF.

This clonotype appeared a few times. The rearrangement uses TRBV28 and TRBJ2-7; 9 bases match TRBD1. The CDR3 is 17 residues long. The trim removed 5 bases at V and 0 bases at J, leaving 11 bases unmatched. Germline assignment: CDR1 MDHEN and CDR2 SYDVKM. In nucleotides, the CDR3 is TGTGCCAGCAGTCCTCAGGTTGAGGACAGGGGCTCCTACGAGCAGTACGTC. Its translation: CASSPQVEDRGSYEQYV.

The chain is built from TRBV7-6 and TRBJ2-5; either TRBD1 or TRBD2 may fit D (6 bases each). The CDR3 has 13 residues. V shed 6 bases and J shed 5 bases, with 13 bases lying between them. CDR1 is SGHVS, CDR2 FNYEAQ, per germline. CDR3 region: CASRGGRRETQYF. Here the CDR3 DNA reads TGTGCCAGCAGGGGGGGCAGGAGGGAGACCCAGTACTTC.

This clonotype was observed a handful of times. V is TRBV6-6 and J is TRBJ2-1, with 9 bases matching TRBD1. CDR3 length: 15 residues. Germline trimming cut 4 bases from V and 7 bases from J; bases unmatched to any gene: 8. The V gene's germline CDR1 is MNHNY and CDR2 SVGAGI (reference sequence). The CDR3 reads CASSSTGTGRNEQFF. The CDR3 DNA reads TGTGCCAGCAGTTCCACCGGGACAGGGAGAAATGAGCAGTTCTTC.

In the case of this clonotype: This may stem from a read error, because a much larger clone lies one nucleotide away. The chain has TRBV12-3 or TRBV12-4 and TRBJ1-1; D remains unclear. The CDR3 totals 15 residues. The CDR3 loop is CVSSSYGRVDTEAFF. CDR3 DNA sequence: TGTGTCAGCAGCTCCTATGGGAGGGTAGACACTGAAGCTTTCTTT.

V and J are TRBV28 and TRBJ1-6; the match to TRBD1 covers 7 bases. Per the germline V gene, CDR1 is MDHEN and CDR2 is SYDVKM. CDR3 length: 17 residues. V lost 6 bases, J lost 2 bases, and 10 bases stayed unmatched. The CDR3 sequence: CASSQEQGLAYNSPLHF. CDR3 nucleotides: TGTGCCAGCAGCCAGGAACAGGGGCTGGCCTATAATTCACCCCTCCACTTT.

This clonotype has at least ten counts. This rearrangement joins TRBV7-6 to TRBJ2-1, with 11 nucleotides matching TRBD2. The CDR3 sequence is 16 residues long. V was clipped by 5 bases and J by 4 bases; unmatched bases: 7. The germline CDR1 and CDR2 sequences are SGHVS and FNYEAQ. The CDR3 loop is CASSPGLAGIYNEQFF. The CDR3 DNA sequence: TGTGCCAGCAGCCCCGGACTAGCGGGTATTTACAATGAGCAGTTCTTC.

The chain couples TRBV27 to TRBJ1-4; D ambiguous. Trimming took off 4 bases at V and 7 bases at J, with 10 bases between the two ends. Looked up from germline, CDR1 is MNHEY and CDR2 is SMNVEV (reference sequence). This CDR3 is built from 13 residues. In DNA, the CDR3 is TGTGCCAGCAGTTCATACGGCGTTGAAAAACTGTTTTTT. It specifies CASSSYGVEKLFF.